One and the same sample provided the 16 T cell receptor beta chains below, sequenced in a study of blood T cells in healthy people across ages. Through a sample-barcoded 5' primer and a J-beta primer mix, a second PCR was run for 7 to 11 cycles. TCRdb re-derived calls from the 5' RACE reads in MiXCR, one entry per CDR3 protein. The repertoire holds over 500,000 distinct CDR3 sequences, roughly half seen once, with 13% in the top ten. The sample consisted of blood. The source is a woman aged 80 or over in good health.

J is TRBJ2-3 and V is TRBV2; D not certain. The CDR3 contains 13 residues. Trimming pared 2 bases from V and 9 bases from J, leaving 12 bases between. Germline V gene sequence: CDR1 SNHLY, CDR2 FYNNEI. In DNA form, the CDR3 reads TGTGCCAGCAGTGAATTGAGGCCCAGAACGCAGTATTTT. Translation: CASSELRPRTQYF.

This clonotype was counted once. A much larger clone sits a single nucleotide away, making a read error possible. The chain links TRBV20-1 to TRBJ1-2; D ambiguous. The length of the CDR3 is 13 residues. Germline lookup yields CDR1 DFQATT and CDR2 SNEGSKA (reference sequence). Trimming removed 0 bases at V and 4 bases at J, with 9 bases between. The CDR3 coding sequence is TGCAGTGCTAGAGAGGACGGGATCTATGGCTACACCTTC. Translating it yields CSAREDGIYGYTF.

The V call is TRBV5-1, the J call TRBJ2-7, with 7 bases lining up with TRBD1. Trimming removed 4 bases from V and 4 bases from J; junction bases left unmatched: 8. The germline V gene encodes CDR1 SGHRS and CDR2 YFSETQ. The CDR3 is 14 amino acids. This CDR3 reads CASSDRDSLYEQYF. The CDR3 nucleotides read TGCGCCAGCAGCGACCGGGACAGCCTATACGAGCAGTACTTC.

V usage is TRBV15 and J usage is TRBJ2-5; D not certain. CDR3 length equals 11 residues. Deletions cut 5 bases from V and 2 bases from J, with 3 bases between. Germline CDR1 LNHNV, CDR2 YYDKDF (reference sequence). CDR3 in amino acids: CATSSQETQYF. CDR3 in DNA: TGTGCCACCAGCTCTCAAGAGACCCAGTACTTC.

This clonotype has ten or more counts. CDR3 in amino acids: CSLEGRTDTQYF. CDR3 DNA sequence: TGCAGTCTTGAGGGGCGTACAGATACGCAGTATTTT. This chain uses TRBV20-1 with TRBJ2-3; D assignment may be TRBD1 or TRBD2 (5 bases each). V lost 8 bases and J lost 3, with 12 bases in between. There are 12 residues in the CDR3. CDR1 is DFQATT and CDR2 is SNEGSKA in the germline V gene (reference sequence).

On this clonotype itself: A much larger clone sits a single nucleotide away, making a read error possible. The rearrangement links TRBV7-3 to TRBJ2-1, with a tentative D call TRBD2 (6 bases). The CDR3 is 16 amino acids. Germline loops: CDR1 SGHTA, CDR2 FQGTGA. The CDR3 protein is CANSPEAGYSYNEQFF. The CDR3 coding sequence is TGTGCCAACAGCCCCGAGGCGGGGTACTCCTACAATGAGCAGTTCTTC. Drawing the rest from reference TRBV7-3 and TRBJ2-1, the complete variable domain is GAGVSQTPSNKVTEKGKYVELRCDPISGHTALYWYRQSLGQGPEFLIYFQGTGAADDSGLPNDRFFAVRPEGSVSTLKIQRTERGDSAVYLCANSPEAGYSYNEQFFGPGTRLTVL.

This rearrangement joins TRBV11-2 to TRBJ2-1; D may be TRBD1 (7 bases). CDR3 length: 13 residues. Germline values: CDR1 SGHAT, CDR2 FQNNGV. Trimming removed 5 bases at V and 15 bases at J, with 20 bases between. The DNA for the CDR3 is TGTGCCAGCAGCCCACGCCGGCGGGACAGCTCGTTCTTC. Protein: CASSPRRRDSSFF.

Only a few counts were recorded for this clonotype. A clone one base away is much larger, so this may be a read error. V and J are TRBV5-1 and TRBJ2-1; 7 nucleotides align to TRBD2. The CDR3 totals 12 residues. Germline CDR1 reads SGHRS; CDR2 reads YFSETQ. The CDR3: CAGSLGAGEQFF. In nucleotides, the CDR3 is TGCGCCGGCAGCTTGGGAGCGGGGGAGCAGTTCTTC.

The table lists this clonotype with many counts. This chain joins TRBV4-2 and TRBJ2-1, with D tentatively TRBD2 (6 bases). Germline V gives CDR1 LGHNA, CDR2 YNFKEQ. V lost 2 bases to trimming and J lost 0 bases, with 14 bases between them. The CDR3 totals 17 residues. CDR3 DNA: TGTGCCAGCAGCCAACCCAGCGCGGGGAACTCCTACAATGAGCAGTTCTTC. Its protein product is CASSQPSAGNSYNEQFF.

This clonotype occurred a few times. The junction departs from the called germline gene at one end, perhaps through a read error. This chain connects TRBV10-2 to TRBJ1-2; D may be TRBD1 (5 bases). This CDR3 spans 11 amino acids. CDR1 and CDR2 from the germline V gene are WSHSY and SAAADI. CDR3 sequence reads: CAMGGNYDYTF. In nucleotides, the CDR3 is TGCGCCATGGGGGGGAACTATGACTACACCTTC.

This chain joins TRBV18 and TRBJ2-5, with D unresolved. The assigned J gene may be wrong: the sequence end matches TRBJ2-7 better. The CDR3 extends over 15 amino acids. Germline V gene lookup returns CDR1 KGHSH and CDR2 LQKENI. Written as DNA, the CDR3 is TGTGCCAGCTCACCCGGTTGGGGAAGCTCCTACGAGCAGTACTTC. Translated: CASSPGWGSSYEQYF.

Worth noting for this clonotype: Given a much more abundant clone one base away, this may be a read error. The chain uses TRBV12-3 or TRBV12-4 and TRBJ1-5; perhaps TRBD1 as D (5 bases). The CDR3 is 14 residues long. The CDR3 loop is CASTQDSGNQSQHF. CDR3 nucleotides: TGTGCCAGCACCCAAGACAGTGGCAATCAGTCCCAGCATTTT.

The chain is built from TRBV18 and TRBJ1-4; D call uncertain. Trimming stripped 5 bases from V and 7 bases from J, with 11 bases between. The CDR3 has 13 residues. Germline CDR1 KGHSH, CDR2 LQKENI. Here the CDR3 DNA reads TGTGCCAGCTCAAAGAATTCAGCTGAAAAACTGTTTTTT. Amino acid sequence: CASSKNSAEKLFF. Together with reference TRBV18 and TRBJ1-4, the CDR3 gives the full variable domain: NAGVMQNPRHLVRRRGQEARLRCSPMKGHSHVYWYRQLPEEGLKFMVYLQKENIIDESGMPKERFSAEFPKEGPSILRIQQVVRGDSAAYFCASSKNSAEKLFFGSGTQLSVL.

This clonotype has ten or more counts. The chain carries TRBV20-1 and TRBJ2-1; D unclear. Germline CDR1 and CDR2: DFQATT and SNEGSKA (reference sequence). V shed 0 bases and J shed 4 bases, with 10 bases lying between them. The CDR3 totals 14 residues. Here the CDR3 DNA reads TGCAGTGCTAGAGACCGTACAAATTACAATGAGCAGTTCTTC. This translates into CSARDRTNYNEQFF.

In DNA form, the CDR3 reads TGTGCCACCAGTGATTCAATGGGCAGGGGTTTAGGGTTCTTC. This encodes CATSDSMGRGLGFF. The chain employs TRBV24-1 and TRBJ2-1; tentative D call: TRBD1 (6 bases). The CDR3 contains 14 residues. CDR1 is KGHDR and CDR2 is SFDVKD in the germline V gene. V gave up 2 bases and J gave up 15 bases, with 19 bases separating them.

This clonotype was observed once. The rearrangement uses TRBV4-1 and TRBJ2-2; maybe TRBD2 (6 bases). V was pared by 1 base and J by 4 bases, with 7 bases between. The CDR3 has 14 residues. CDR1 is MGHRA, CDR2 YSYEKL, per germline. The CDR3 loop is CASSQGSGTGELFF. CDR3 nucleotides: TGCGCCAGCAGCCAAGGTAGCGGCACCGGGGAGCTGTTTTTT.